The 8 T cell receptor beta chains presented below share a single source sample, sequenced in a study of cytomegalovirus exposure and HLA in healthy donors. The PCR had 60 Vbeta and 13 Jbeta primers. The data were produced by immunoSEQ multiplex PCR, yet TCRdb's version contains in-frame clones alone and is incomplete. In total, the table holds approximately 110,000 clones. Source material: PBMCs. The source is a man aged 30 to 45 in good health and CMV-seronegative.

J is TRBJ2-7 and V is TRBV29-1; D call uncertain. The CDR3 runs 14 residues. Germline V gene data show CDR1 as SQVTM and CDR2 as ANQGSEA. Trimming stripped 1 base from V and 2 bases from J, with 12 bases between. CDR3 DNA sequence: TGCAGCGTTGAAGCCTGGCGGTACCCCTACGAGCAGTACTTC. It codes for CSVEAWRYPYEQYF.

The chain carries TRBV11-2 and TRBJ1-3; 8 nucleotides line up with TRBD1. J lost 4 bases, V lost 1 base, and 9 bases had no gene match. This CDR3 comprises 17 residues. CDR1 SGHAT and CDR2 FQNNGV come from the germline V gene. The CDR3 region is CASSLVRQGAWGNTIYF. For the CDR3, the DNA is TGTGCCAGCAGCTTAGTCCGGCAGGGGGCATGGGGAAACACCATATATTTT. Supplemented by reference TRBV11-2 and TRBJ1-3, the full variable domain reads EAGVAQSPRYKIIEKRQSVAFWCNPISGHATLYWYQQILGQGPKLLIQFQNNGVVDDSQLPKDRFSAERLKGVDSTLKIQPAKLEDSAVYLCASSLVRQGAWGNTIYFGEGSWLTVV.

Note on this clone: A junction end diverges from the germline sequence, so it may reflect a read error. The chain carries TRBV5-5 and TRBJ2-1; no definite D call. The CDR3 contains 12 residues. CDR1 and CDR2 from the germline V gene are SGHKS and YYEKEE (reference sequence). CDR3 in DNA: TGTGCCAGCAGCTTGGTTAGCCCTCCTAAACTCTTC. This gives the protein CASSLVSPPKLF. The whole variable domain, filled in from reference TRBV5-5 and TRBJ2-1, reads DAGVTQSPTHLIKTRGQQVTLRCSPISGHKSVSWYQQVLGQGPQFIFQYYEKEERGRGNFPDRFSARQFPNYSSELNVNALLLGDSALYLCASSLVSPPKLFGPGTRLTVL.

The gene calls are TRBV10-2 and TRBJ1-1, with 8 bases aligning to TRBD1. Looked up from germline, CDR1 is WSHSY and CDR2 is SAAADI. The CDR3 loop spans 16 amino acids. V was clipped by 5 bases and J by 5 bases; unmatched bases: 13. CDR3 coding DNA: TGCGCCAGCAGTCCGACTGGGAGACAGGGGTCAACTGAAGCTTTCTTT. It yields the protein CASSPTGRQGSTEAFF.

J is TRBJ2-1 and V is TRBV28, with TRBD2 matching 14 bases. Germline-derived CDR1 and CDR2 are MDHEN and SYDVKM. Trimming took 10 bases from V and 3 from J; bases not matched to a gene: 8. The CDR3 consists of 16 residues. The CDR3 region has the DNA TGTGCCATCCAGGGACTAGCGGGAGAACGCTACAATGAGCAGTTCTTC. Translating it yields CAIQGLAGERYNEQFF. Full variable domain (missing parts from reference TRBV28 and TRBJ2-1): DVKVTQSSRYLVKRTGEKVFLECVQDMDHENMFWYRQDPGLGLRLIYFSYDVKMKEKGDIPEGYSVSREKKERFSLILESASTNQTSMYLCAIQGLAGERYNEQFFGPGTRLTVL.

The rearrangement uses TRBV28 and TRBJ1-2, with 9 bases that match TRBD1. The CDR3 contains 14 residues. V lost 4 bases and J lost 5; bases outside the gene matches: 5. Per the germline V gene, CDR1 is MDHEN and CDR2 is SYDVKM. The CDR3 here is CASSSTGGVYGYTF. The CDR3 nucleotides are TGTGCCAGCAGTTCGACAGGGGGGGTTTATGGCTACACCTTC.

The CDR3 bases are TGTGCCATCGGAGGTGGGACACCAAGCATTAGCACTGAAGCTTTCTTT. This gives the protein CAIGGGTPSISTEAFF. This chain joins TRBV6-6 and TRBJ1-1; D is perhaps TRBD1 (6 bases). V was pared by 10 bases and J by 4 bases, with 25 bases between. The CDR3 is 16 residues long. Per germline, CDR1 MNHNY and CDR2 SVGAGI (reference sequence).

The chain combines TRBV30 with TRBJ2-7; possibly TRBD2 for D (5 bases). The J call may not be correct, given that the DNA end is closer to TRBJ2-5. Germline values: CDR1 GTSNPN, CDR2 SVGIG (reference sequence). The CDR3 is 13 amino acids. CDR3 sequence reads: CAWSVKGEETQYF. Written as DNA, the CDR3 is TGTGCCTGGAGTGTCAAGGGAGAAGAGACCCAGTACTTC.